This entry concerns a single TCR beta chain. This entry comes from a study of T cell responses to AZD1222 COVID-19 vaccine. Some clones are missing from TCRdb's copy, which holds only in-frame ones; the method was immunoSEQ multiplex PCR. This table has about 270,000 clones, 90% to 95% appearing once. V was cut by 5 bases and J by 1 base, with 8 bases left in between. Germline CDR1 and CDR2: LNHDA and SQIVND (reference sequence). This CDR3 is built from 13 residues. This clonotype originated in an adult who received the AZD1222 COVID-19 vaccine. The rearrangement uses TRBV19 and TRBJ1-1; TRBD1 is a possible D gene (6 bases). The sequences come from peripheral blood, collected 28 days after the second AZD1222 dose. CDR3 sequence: CASSLQGNTEAFF. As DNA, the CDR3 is TGTGCCAGTAGTCTACAGGGGAACACTGAAGCTTTCTTT. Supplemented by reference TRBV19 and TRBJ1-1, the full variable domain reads DGGITQSPKYLFRKEGQNVTLSCEQNLNHDAMYWYRQDPGQGLRLIYYSQIVNDFQKGDIAEGYSVSREKKESFPLTVTSAQKNPTAFYLCASSLQGNTEAFFGQGTRLTVV.